These 22 T cell receptor beta chains originate from one sample sequenced in a study of blood T cell repertoires in COVID-19. TCRdb's table, derived via immunoSEQ multiplex PCR, lists solely in-frame clones and lacks some. The table shows approximately 670,000 clones, with around 89% occurring only once. Sample: peripheral blood. These receptors were collected from a woman aged 18-29 years with acute or convalescent COVID-19.

The J gene is TRBJ2-1, the V gene TRBV10-3; possible D gene TRBD2, 6 bases. The V gene lost 8 bases and the J gene lost 15 bases, with 17 bases spanning the gap. The CDR3 runs 11 residues. Germline CDR1 reads ENHRY; CDR2 reads SYGVKD. The CDR3 nucleotides read TGTGCCATCTCGGAGGGGCAACGGAGGTTCTTC. Encoded protein: CAISEGQRRFF.

V is TRBV19 and J is TRBJ2-5; TRBD2 agrees at 14 bases. V lost 7 bases and J lost 5; bases outside the gene matches: 6. The CDR3 extends over 15 amino acids. Germline V CDR1 and CDR2: LNHDA, SQIVND (reference sequence). The DNA of the CDR3 is TGTGCCAGTAAGACTAGCGGGGGGGCAGGTGAGACCCAGTACTTC. Protein sequence: CASKTSGGAGETQYF.

The chain employs TRBV19 and TRBJ1-2, with a weak D call TRBD1 (6 bases). The CDR3 has 15 residues. The germline CDR1 and CDR2 sequences are LNHDA and SQIVND (reference sequence). Trimming stripped 5 bases from V and 4 bases from J, with 17 bases between. The CDR3 reads CASSLYRQALYGYTF. CDR3 nucleotide sequence: TGTGCCAGTAGTTTATACCGACAGGCCCTCTATGGCTACACCTTC.

The chain combines TRBV28 with TRBJ2-5, with 8 bases that match TRBD1. Germline assignment: CDR1 MDHEN and CDR2 SYDVKM. This CDR3 contains 16 residues. Trimming took 5 bases from V and 1 from J; bases not matched to a gene: 9. CDR3 nucleotide sequence: TGTGCCAGCAGTCCCTTGCTGGGGACAGGCCAAGAGACCCAGTACTTC. It translates to CASSPLLGTGQETQYF.

V and J are TRBV7-2 and TRBJ2-7; TRBD2 aligns across 7 bases. From germline, CDR1 is SGHTA and CDR2 FQGNSA. V gave up 1 base and J gave up 3 bases; unmatched junction bases: 6. CDR3 length: 15 amino acids. This chain's CDR3 is CASSLGLAENYEQYF. The CDR3 region has the DNA TGTGCCAGCAGCTTAGGGCTAGCGGAGAACTACGAGCAGTACTTC.

The chain recombines TRBV4-3 with TRBJ1-2, with D perhaps TRBD1 (5 bases). The germline gives CDR1 LGHNA, CDR2 YSLEER. Trimming pared 0 bases from V and 0 bases from J, leaving 11 bases between. The CDR3 extends over 16 amino acids. DNA of the CDR3: TGCGCCAGCAGCCAAGAGGAAGGGGCACCTAACTATGGCTACACCTTC. Translated: CASSQEEGAPNYGYTF.

The rearrangement uses TRBV2 and TRBJ2-1; D unresolved. V shed 3 bases and J shed 6 bases, with 15 bases lying between them. Germline V gene lookup returns CDR1 SNHLY and CDR2 FYNNEI. The CDR3 totals 15 residues. CDR3: CASSDEGEVGNEQFF. The CDR3 region has the DNA TGTGCCAGCAGTGATGAAGGAGAGGTTGGCAATGAGCAGTTCTTC.

DNA for the CDR3: TGTGCCACCAGCGAGGGGGTAGTTAATCAGCCCCAGCATTTT. This encodes CATSEGVVNQPQHF. This chain connects TRBV24-1 to TRBJ1-5; tentative D call: TRBD1 (6 bases). The CDR3 contains 14 residues. Trimming removed 7 bases from V and 4 bases from J, with 13 bases in between. Germline loops: CDR1 KGHDR, CDR2 SFDVKD.

V gene TRBV4-3 combines with J gene TRBJ1-2; TRBD1 matches 7 bases. V trimming: 0 bases; J trimming: 10 bases; junction bases outside the gene matches: 14. CDR1 is LGHNA and CDR2 is YSLEER in the germline V gene. This CDR3 comprises 16 residues. This chain's CDR3 is CASSQDLLRGQPIYTF. The CDR3 bases are TGCGCCAGCAGCCAAGACCTACTGAGGGGACAGCCGATCTACACCTTC.

In regard to this clone: At one of its ends the junction is not consistent with the germline gene, which may arise from a read error. The J gene is TRBJ1-1, the V gene TRBV5-1, with 7 bases identical to TRBD1. The germline V gene has CDR1 SGHRS and CDR2 YFSETQ. This CDR3 comprises 14 residues. CDR3 coding DNA: TGCGCCAGCAGCTCCCTCACTGGGACAGCTGAAGTTTTCTTT. This translates into CASSSLTGTAEVFF.

This clone was seen a single time. The chain combines TRBV6-5 with TRBJ2-5, with D perhaps TRBD2 (6 bases). Germline loops: CDR1 MNHEY, CDR2 SVGAGI. V was cut by 6 bases and J by 0 bases, with 11 bases left in between. There are 14 residues in the CDR3. CDR3 protein: CASRKRDYQETQYF. The CDR3 nucleotides are TGTGCCAGCAGGAAAAGGGACTACCAAGAGACCCAGTACTTC.

The chain couples TRBV5-4 to TRBJ2-1; D possibly corresponds to TRBD1 (7 bases). Germline V lookup: CDR1 SGHNT, CDR2 YYREEE (reference sequence). The CDR3 is 13 residues long. V was cut by 4 bases and J by 9 bases, with 14 bases left in between. CDR3 in DNA: TGTGCCAGCAGCGGCGGGACAGCCGTTGAGCAGTTCTTC. The encoded protein is CASSGGTAVEQFF.

V gene TRBV5-3 combines with J gene TRBJ1-5, with unresolved D. TRBV5-3 carries the ORF label, with uncertain function. The V and J ends lost 0 bases and 4 bases respectively, with 5 bases between them. The CDR3 extends over 13 amino acids. The CDR3 nucleotides read TGTGCCAGAAGCTTGGGACAAAATCAGCCCCAGCATTTT. Residues: CARSLGQNQPQHF.

Notes on this clone: This specimen includes other DNA sequences encoding the same CDR3. The chain employs TRBV11-3 and TRBJ1-1; no firm D call. This CDR3 spans 13 amino acids. The V end lost 2 bases, the J end lost 2 bases, and 6 bases lay between the germline ends. Germline values: CDR1 SGHNT, CDR2 YENEEA. The CDR3 coding sequence is TGTGCCAGCAGCTTAACATCTAACACTGAAGCTTTCTTT. Amino acid sequence: CASSLTSNTEAFF.

V usage is TRBV6-5 and J usage is TRBJ1-1, with TRBD1 identical over 7 bases. V gave up 5 bases and J gave up 4 bases; unmatched junction bases: 4. CDR1 is MNHEY, CDR2 SVGAGI, per germline. This CDR3 has 13 residues. As DNA, the CDR3 is TGTGCCAGCAGTAATTCAGGGGGCACTGAAGCTTTCTTT. Translation: CASSNSGGTEAFF.

The gene calls are TRBV4-3 and TRBJ1-1; the D gene is possibly TRBD1 (5 bases). The V end was cut by 0 bases, the J end by 7 bases, with 18 bases between. This CDR3 has 16 residues. CDR1 is LGHNA and CDR2 is YSLEER in the germline V gene. CDR3 sequence reads: CASSQDLPGQVNEAFF. Here the CDR3 DNA reads TGCGCCAGCAGCCAAGATCTGCCAGGGCAGGTTAATGAAGCTTTCTTT.

This chain links TRBV2 with TRBJ1-3, with unresolved D. Trimming removed 0 bases from V and 8 bases from J, with 11 bases in between. Germline CDR1 SNHLY, CDR2 FYNNEI. CDR3 length: 14 amino acids. The CDR3 loop reads CASSEADLADTIYF. CDR3 DNA sequence: TGTGCCAGCAGTGAAGCAGACCTAGCAGACACCATATATTTT.

V gene TRBV6-6 combines with J gene TRBJ1-1; a possible D gene is TRBD1 (5 bases). This CDR3 spans 12 amino acids. V was shortened by 4 bases and J by 8 bases, with 11 bases between the two germline ends. Germline CDR1 is MNHNY and CDR2 is SVGAGI (reference sequence). The CDR3, as DNA: TGTGCCAGCAGTTTCGGGGGACGGGAAGCTTTCTTT. Amino acids: CASSFGGREAFF.

The CDR3 loop reads CATSRDRQGAGELFF. The CDR3 bases are TGTGCCACCAGCAGAGACCGACAGGGAGCCGGGGAGCTGTTTTTT. V gene TRBV15 combines with J gene TRBJ2-2; 7 positions agree with TRBD1. The ends lost 0 bases at V and 6 bases at J; junction bases unmatched: 4. The CDR3 consists of 15 residues. CDR1 and CDR2 (germline): LNHNV, YYDKDF (reference sequence).

The rearrangement joins TRBV11-3 to TRBJ2-1; D is unresolved. The germline V and J ends were trimmed by 0 bases and 9 bases, with 9 bases remaining between them. Germline values: CDR1 SGHNT, CDR2 YENEEA. The CDR3 has 13 residues. The CDR3 is CASSLDPGGEQFF. CDR3 nucleotide sequence: TGTGCCAGCAGCTTAGATCCCGGCGGTGAGCAGTTCTTC.

In this sample, this clone turned up once. This sequence joins TRBV19 and TRBJ1-1, with D perhaps TRBD1 (5 bases). Trimming took off 3 bases at V and 6 bases at J, with 14 bases between the two ends. Per the germline V gene, CDR1 is LNHDA and CDR2 is SQIVND (reference sequence). The CDR3 runs to 14 residues. This CDR3 reads CASSIKGSYAEAFF. The CDR3 DNA reads TGTGCCAGTAGTATCAAGGGGTCGTACGCTGAAGCTTTCTTT.

The gene calls are TRBV3-1 (or the pseudogene TRBV3-2) and TRBJ1-5; D is perhaps TRBD1 (5 bases). V was clipped by 0 bases and J by 2 bases, with 8 bases between them. Germline V gives CDR1 LGHDT, CDR2 YNNKEL (reference sequence). This CDR3 contains 15 residues. The CDR3 spells CASSQDRAGNQPQHF. Here the CDR3 DNA reads TGTGCCAGCAGCCAAGACAGGGCTGGCAATCAGCCCCAGCATTTT.